In this sample, the clone carrying this TCR beta chain turned up a few times. Its antigen is undetermined. The sample originates from a study of cytomegalovirus exposure and HLA in healthy donors. About the study: Clustering assigned 81% of the approximately 400 genotyped donors to the Caucasian-associated ancestry cluster. Study observations and caveats: Roughly even sequencing depth across donors was the assumption behind the presence/absence analyses.

PCR used 60 Vbeta primers and 13 Jbeta primers. Clones were read by immunoSEQ multiplex PCR, and TCRdb kept only the in-frame ones, dropping some. The sample has 95,000 to 110,000 clones, roughly 72% seen once. The clonotype was recovered from a man younger than 45 in good health and CMV-seronegative. Sequencing was performed on PBMCs.

The CDR3: CASSLSQGPGEKLFF. DNA for the CDR3: TGTGCCAGCAGCTTATCCCAGGGTCCGGGTGAAAAACTGTTTTTT. The V and J genes are TRBV7-7 and TRBJ1-4; a possible D gene is TRBD1 (5 bases). With 2 bases removed from V and 7 bases from J, the gap between germline ends came to 14 bases. The germline V gene has CDR1 SSHAT and CDR2 FNYEAQ (reference sequence). This CDR3 has 15 residues.